This T cell receptor (beta chain) was profiled in a study of blood T cell repertoires in COVID-19. Study details: Samples of COVID-19 (acute and convalescent) were obtained from the United States, Italy and Spain.

This CDR3 region has 14 residues. Germline loops: CDR1 SGHAT, CDR2 FQNNGV. V was clipped by 8 bases and J by 1 base, with 11 bases between them. Profiled with immunoSEQ multiplex PCR; TCRdb holds only in-frame clones, not every one. The top ten hold about 4% of the sample, which has 200,000 to 300,000 clones, just under 90% seen once. The chain links TRBV11-2 to TRBJ2-2, with D possibly being TRBD2 (5 bases). The receptor was isolated from a woman younger than 45 with acute COVID-19. Sample: PBMCs or T cells enriched from blood (not recorded which). The CDR3: CASEGRMNTGELFF. In DNA form, the CDR3 reads TGTGCCAGCGAGGGCAGGATGAACACCGGGGAGCTGTTTTTT.